This T cell receptor beta chain was recorded in a study of OX40 agonist ivuxolimab in advanced cancers. Study at large: Past anti-PD-1, anti-PD-L1 or anti-CTLA-4 therapy was accepted, and roughly 42% had received some. Three patients, one with hepatocellular carcinoma and two with cutaneous melanoma, achieved partial responses. Points from the study as a whole: Relative to CD4+, CD8+ T cells held more expanded clones on average. Dose levels from 0.1 to 3.0 mg/kg saw CD4+ and CD8+ blood T cells expand clonally by week 6.

Germline CDR1 and CDR2: LNHDA and SQIVND (reference sequence). The CDR3 covers 15 residues. J was trimmed by 5 bases and V by 3 bases; bases with no gene match: 7. Generated by immunoSEQ multiplex PCR, the TCRdb table keeps only in-frame clones and is missing some. Found here are 74,000 or so clones, around 91% of them singletons; the top ten hold about 1.8%. With regard to this clone: Its antigen is currently unknown.

The chain is built from TRBV19 and TRBJ2-7; 10 bases fit TRBD1. Sequenced here: CD4+ or CD8+ T cells sorted from blood, sampled in a trial of the OX40 agonist ivuxolimab. The source is an adult with an advanced solid tumor such as melanoma, head and neck, liver or kidney cancer. The CDR3 DNA reads TGTGCCAGTAGTATTACAGGGACAGGGGTCCACGAGCAGTACTTC. The encoded protein is CASSITGTGVHEQYF.